The rows below give T cell receptor beta chains drawn from one sample of a study of cytomegalovirus exposure and HLA in healthy donors. TCRdb's copy holds only in-frame clones and misses some; the assay was immunoSEQ multiplex PCR. The sample shows 180,000 or so clones, roughly 80% of them seen only once. Sample: PBMCs. The receptor source for this set is a woman aged 18-29 years in good health and CMV-seronegative. Each CDR3 is given with its conserved first and last residue. A D gene is named only where the DNA matches it firmly. A clone size is listed for some rows: how often the clone was seen (once, few, many), or a class if it is expanded.

d_call j_call v_call clone_size cdr3_aa cdr3_nt
- TRBJ2-5 TRBV6-5 - CASSYTKGSQYF TGTGCCAGCAGTTACACCAAGGGGTCCCAGTACTTC
TRBD2 TRBJ2-1 TRBV7-9 - CSSSSVSGKADNEQFF TGTTCCAGCAGCTCCGTTAGCGGGAAAGCTGACAATGAGCAGTTCTTC
- TRBJ2-5 TRBV28 - CASSPSYQETQYF TGTGCCAGCAGTCCCTCGTATCAAGAGACCCAGTACTTC
- TRBJ1-5 TRBV7-8 - CASSPVRVPGGNQPQHF TGTGCCAGCAGCCCCGTCCGGGTCCCAGGAGGGAATCAGCCCCAGCATTTT
- TRBJ2-1 TRBV7-2 - CASSLPNPVWFF TGTGCCAGCAGCCTCCCCAATCCGGTTTGGTTCTTC
- TRBJ2-7 TRBV2 - CASSARRAGLEQYF TGTGCCAGCAGTGCCCGGCGGGCTGGCCTCGAGCAGTACTTC
- TRBJ2-3 TRBV30 - CAWSRGARTDTQYF TGTGCCTGGAGTCGGGGGGCCCGCACAGATACGCAGTATTTT
TRBD1 TRBJ1-2 TRBV6-6 few CASSYSGQWDGYTF TGTGCCAGCAGTTACTCGGGACAGTGGGATGGCTACACCTTC
- TRBJ2-7 TRBV12-2 - CASRLGRESYEQYF TGTGCAAGTCGCTTAGGGCGGGAGTCGTACGAGCAGTACTTC
- TRBJ1-4 TRBV7-9 few CASSVAGSTNEKLFF TGTGCCAGCAGCGTCGCAGGGTCAACTAATGAAAAACTGTTTTTT
- TRBJ2-3 TRBV5-1 - CASSLAWGSTDTQYF TGCGCCAGCAGCTTGGCCTGGGGCAGCACAGATACGCAGTATTTT
TRBD2 TRBJ2-1 TRBV7-7 - CASSLVPAGGTKGDEQFF TGTGCTAGCAGCTTAGTCCCAGCGGGAGGTACAAAGGGCGATGAGCAGTTCTTC
TRBD1 TRBJ1-2 TRBV19 - CASSIRTGDTNYGYTF TGTGCCAGTAGTATTCGGACAGGGGACACTAACTATGGCTACACCTTC
- TRBJ1-1 TRBV28 - CASRQIRGARITEAFF TGTGCCAGCAGACAAATCCGGGGGGCGCGGATCACTGAAGCTTTCTTT